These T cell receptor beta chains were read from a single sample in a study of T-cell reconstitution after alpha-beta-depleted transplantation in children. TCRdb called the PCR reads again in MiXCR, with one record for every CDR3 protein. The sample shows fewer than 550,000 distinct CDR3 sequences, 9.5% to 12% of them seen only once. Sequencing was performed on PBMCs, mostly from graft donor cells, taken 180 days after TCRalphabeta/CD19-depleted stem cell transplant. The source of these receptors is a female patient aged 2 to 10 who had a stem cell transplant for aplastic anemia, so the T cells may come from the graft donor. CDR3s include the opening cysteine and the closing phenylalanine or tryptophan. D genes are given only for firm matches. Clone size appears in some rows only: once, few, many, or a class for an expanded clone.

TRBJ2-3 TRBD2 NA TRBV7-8 CASSLRTSYTDTQYF TGTGCCAGCAGCCTTAGGACTAGCTACACAGATACGCAGTATTTT
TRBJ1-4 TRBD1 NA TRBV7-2 CASSSDRGAFEKLFF TGTGCCAGCAGCTCCGACAGGGGTGCTTTCGAAAAACTGTTTTTT
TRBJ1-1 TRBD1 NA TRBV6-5 CASNRQGLMNTEAFF TGTGCCAGCAATAGACAGGGATTAATGAACACTGAAGCTTTCTTT
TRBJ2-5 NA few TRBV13 CASSLEGGGNLKTQYF TGTGCCAGCAGCTTAGAGGGAGGGGGCAATTTGAAGACCCAGTACTTC
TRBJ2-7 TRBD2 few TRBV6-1 CASTRGGTSASYEQYF TGTGCCAGCACAAGAGGAGGGACTAGCGCCTCCTACGAGCAGTACTTC
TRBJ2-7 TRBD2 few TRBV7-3 CASSQAPTSGRVHEQYF TGTGCCAGCAGCCAGGCCCCGACTAGCGGGAGAGTCCACGAGCAGTACTTC
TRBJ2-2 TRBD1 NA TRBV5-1 CASSYGTGENGELFF TGCGCCAGCAGCTACGGGACAGGGGAAAACGGGGAGCTGTTTTTT
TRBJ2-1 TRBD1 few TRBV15 CATVGQEPWNEQFF TGTGCCACCGTAGGACAGGAACCCTGGAATGAGCAGTTCTTC
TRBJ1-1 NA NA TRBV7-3 CASSKESNTEAFF TGTGCCAGCAGCAAGGAGTCGAACACTGAAGCTTTCTTT
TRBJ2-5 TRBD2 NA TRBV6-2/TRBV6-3 CASSYFLTRDYETQYF TGTGCCAGCAGTTACTTTCTGACCCGGGACTACGAGACCCAGTACTTC
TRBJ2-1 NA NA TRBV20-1 CSASLRGSYNEQFF TGCAGTGCTAGTTTACGGGGCTCCTACAATGAGCAGTTCTTC
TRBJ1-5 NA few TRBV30 CAWSVTEQLNQPQHF TGTGCCTGGAGTGTAACTGAACAGCTCAATCAGCCCCAGCATTTT
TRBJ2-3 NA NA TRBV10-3 CAISEGRDASDTQYF TGTGCCATCAGTGAGGGGCGGGATGCGTCAGATACGCAGTATTTT
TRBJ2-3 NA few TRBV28 CASRLTPGTLTDTQYF TGTGCCAGCAGGCTAACGCCCGGGACTCTCACAGATACGCAGTATTTT
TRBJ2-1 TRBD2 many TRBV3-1 CASSQPREINEQFF TGTGCCAGCAGCCAACCGCGGGAGATCAATGAGCAGTTCTTC
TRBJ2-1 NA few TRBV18 CASSRDPGYNEQFF TGTGCCAGCTCACGCGATCCGGGATACAATGAGCAGTTCTTC
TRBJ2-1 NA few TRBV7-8 CAQSSYNEQFF TGTGCCCAGAGCTCCTACAATGAGCAGTTCTTC
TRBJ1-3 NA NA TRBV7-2 CASSLGGTVDTGNTIYF TGTGCCAGCAGCTTAGGGGGGACTGTTGATACTGGAAACACCATATATTTT
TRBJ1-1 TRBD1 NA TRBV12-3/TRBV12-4 CASSPGQANTEAFF TGTGCCAGCAGCCCAGGACAGGCGAACACTGAAGCTTTCTTT
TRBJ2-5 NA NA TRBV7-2 CASSWIRTAQETQYF TGTGCCAGCAGTTGGATTAGGACAGCGCAAGAGACCCAGTACTTC
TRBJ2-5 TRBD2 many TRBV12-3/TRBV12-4 CASSFSGSGETQYF TGTGCCAGCAGTTTCAGCGGGAGTGGTGAGACCCAGTACTTC
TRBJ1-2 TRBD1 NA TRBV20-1 CSAGQGAGGYTF TGCAGTGCGGGACAGGGGGCGGGCGGCTACACCTTC
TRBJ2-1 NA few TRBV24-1 CATSDFPNSGTYNEQFF TGTGCCACCAGTGATTTCCCGAATAGCGGAACCTACAATGAGCAGTTCTTC
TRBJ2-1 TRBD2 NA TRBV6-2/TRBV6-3 CASSSGGSFYNEQFF TGTGCCAGCAGTTCTGGCGGGAGTTTTTACAATGAGCAGTTCTTC
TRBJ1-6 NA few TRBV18 CASSPLGSNSPLHF TGTGCCAGCTCACCACTGGGGAGCAATTCACCCCTCCACTTT
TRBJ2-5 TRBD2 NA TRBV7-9 CASSLSGSGSVETQYF TGTGCCAGCAGCTTATCCGGTAGCGGGAGTGTGGAGACCCAGTACTTC
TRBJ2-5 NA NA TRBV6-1 CASSPVGKGLQETQYF TGTGCCAGCAGCCCAGTAGGTAAAGGACTTCAGGAGACCCAGTACTTC
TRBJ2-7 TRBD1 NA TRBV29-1 CSAQGAVHEQYF TGCAGCGCCCAGGGGGCGGTCCACGAGCAGTACTTC
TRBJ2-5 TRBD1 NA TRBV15 CATSRVFRGLGETQYF TGTGCCACCAGCAGAGTGTTTAGGGGGCTAGGTGAGACCCAGTACTTC
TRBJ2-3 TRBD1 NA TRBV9 CASSVESPPDRVGSDTQYF TGTGCCAGCAGCGTAGAGTCCCCCCCGGACAGGGTCGGTTCGGATACGCAGTATTTT
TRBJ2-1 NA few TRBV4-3 CASSQEGGPNEQFF TGCGCCAGCAGCCAAGAAGGAGGGCCGAATGAGCAGTTCTTC
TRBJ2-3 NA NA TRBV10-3 CAISAGTARGTDTQYF TGTGCCATCAGTGCCGGGACGGCGCGGGGCACAGATACGCAGTATTTT
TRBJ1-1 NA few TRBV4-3 CASSQDPGRVGTEAFF TGCGCCAGCAGCCAAGATCCGGGCAGGGTGGGCACTGAAGCTTTCTTT
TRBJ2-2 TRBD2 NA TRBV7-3 CASSLLPRLAKAANTGELFF TGTGCCAGCAGCCTCTTACCTCGACTAGCGAAAGCTGCGAACACCGGGGAGCTGTTTTTT
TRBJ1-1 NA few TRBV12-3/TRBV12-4 CASSPTGPFAFF TGTGCCAGCAGTCCGACAGGCCCTTTTGCTTTCTTT
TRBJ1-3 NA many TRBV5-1 CASSYRQERSPGNTIYF TGCGCCAGCAGCTACCGACAGGAGAGATCCCCTGGAAACACCATATATTTT